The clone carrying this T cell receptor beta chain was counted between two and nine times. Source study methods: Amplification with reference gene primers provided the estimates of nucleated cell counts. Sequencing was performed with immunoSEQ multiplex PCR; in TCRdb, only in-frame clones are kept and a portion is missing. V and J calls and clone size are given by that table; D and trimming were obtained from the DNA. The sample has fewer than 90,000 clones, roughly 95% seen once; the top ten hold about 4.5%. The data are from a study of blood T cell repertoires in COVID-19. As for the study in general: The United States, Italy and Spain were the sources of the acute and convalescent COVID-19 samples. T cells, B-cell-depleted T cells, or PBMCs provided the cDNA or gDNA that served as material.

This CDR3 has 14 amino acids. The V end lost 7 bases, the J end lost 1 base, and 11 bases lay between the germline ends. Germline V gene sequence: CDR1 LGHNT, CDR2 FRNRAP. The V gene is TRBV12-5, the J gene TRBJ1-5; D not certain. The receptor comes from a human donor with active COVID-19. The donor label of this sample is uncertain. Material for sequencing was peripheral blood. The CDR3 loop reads CASASGYSNQPQHF. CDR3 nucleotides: TGTGCTAGTGCCTCGGGATACAGCAATCAGCCCCAGCATTTT.